This T cell receptor (beta chain) was obtained from a study of a mutant IDH1 vaccine in newly diagnosed glioma. The overall study: Those enrolled had earlier been treated with radiotherapy, temozolomide, or both, mostly both.

Assay used: immunoSEQ multiplex PCR; TCRdb lists only in-frame clones, some missing. The sample shows roughly 41,000 clones, just under 95% of them seen only once. The germline V and J ends were trimmed by 4 bases and 2 bases, with 15 bases remaining between them. CDR1 is SGDLS, CDR2 YYNGEE, per germline. There are 15 residues in the CDR3. Comment on this clone: As yet, its antigen is unknown.

Specified time point: baseline, week 1 (first vaccination visit). This sample's treatment: pre-vaccination baseline after standard-of-care therapy. The study, taken as a whole, reports: A vaccine-induced immune response developed in 90% to 95% of the patients.

The source was PBMCs, collected from a glioma patient treated with radiotherapy, temozolomide or both. The chain employs TRBV9 and TRBJ1-2, with D unresolved. The clonotype comes from a man aged 18 to 30 with glioma. DNA of the CDR3: TGTGCCAGCAGCCTATCCACAAGTACCAACTATGGCTACACCTTC. It specifies CASSLSTSTNYGYTF.